Following are 11 T cell receptor beta chains from one sample sequenced in a study of T cell clonality in common variable immunodeficiency. This table comes from immunoSEQ multiplex PCR, and its TCRdb copy is limited to in-frame clones, with some not included. This sample has approximately 57,000 clones and no singletons, with around 0.82% in the ten largest. What was sequenced was peripheral blood mononuclear cells. The origin of the receptors is a person aged 18-69 years in good health.

In its sample, this clone was seen many times. From the germline J gene comes the end of the CDR3, since the read stops 3 residues before it. This rearrangement joins TRBV6-1 to TRBJ1-2, with D perhaps TRBD1 (5 bases). Germline loops: CDR1 MNHNS, CDR2 SASEGT. V gave up 2 bases and J gave up 4 bases, with 11 bases separating them. The CDR3 extends over 14 amino acids. The CDR3 loop is CASSESDRSYGYTF. The sequenced part of the CDR3 DNA is TGTGCCAGCAGTGAAAGCGACAGATCCTATGGC.

The table lists this clone with many counts. The CDR3 end lies 3 residues beyond the end of the read and is filled in from the germline J gene. This rearrangement joins TRBV5-5 to TRBJ1-1; 8 nucleotides agree with TRBD1. From germline, CDR1 is SGHKS and CDR2 YYEKEE (reference sequence). The CDR3 is made up of 13 amino acids. The trim removed 5 bases at V and 1 base at J, leaving 1 base unmatched. The part of the CDR3 DNA that was read is TGTGCCAGCAGGGGGACAGGGAACACTGAA. Its protein is CASRGTGNTE. The whole CDR3 sequence reads CASRGTGNTEAFF.

This clone was picked up many times. Read data end 3 residues before the CDR3 end; the end is taken from the germline J gene. The gene calls are TRBV19 and TRBJ1-4; TRBD1 aligns across 10 bases. The CDR3 has 14 residues. J was trimmed by 7 bases and V by 3 bases; bases with no gene match: 2. Germline assignment: CDR1 LNHDA and CDR2 SQIVND (reference sequence). This chain's CDR3 is CASSMRTGGEKLFF. Partial CDR3 DNA: TGTGCCAGTAGTATGCGGACAGGGGGTGAAAAA.

This clone turned up a few times. The CDR3 goes on 3 residues after the read ends, and that part is filled in from the germline J gene. The V gene is TRBV6-1, the J gene TRBJ1-2; D gene ambiguous. Germline V gene data show CDR1 as MNHNS and CDR2 as SASEGT. The CDR3 loop spans 15 amino acids. Incomplete CDR3 DNA: TGTGCCAGCAGTGACGGCGGGATCGGCTACAATGAC. Protein product: CASSDGGIGYND. The CDR3 reads in full as CASSDGGIGYNDYTF.

Ten or more counts support this clone. The read halts 3 residues ahead of the CDR3 end, with the missing end drawn from the germline J gene. The J gene is TRBJ2-7, the V gene TRBV5-1; 9 nucleotides agree with TRBD1. The V gene end was trimmed by 4 bases and the J gene end by 3 bases; junction bases not matched to a gene: 11. Per the germline V gene, CDR1 is SGHRS and CDR2 is YFSETQ. The CDR3 is 16 amino acids. The chain's CDR3 is CASSMNRGQIYYEQYF. The covered CDR3 bases are TGCGCCAGCAGCATGAACAGGGGGCAAATTTACTACGAG.

The table lists this clone with many counts. The read comes to an end 3 residues before the CDR3 does, leaving the germline J gene to fill in the end. J is TRBJ1-6 and V is TRBV7-2; tentatively, D is TRBD1 (5 bases). This CDR3 region has 15 residues. The V and J ends lost 7 bases and 9 bases respectively, with 19 bases between them. Germline V gives CDR1 SGHTA, CDR2 FQGNSA. Incomplete CDR3 DNA: TGTGCCAGCACTAACATCCGGGGGTTCAGTTCACCC. Amino acid sequence: CASTNIRGFSSP. The CDR3, in full, reads CASTNIRGFSSPLHF.

In its sample, this clone was seen many times. The CDR3 is cut off 3 residues early in the read; its end comes from the germline J gene. J is TRBJ1-1 and V is TRBV20-1; maybe TRBD1 (5 bases). V shed 1 base and J shed 0 bases, with 12 bases lying between them. Germline V gene lookup returns CDR1 DFQATT and CDR2 SNEGSKA (reference sequence). The length of the CDR3 is 15 residues. The part of the CDR3 DNA that was read is TGCAGTGCTAGAGCCCTGGGGGGAATGAACACTGAA. This gives the protein CSARALGGMNTE. The entire CDR3 sequence reads CSARALGGMNTEAFF.

This clone showed up many times. The read ends 3 residues early relative to the CDR3; the germline J gene fills the gap. The genes are TRBV2 and TRBJ1-1; D is undetermined. The CDR3 is 13 amino acids. V dropped 6 bases and J dropped 6 bases, with 14 bases sitting between them. Looked up from germline, CDR1 is SNHLY and CDR2 is FYNNEI. CDR3 DNA, as far as it was read: TGTGCCAGCAGACCCTCCGGGTGGGCTGAA. This codes for CASRPSGWAE. The full CDR3 protein is CASRPSGWAEAFF. Full variable domain (missing parts from reference TRBV2 and TRBJ1-1): EPEVTQTPSHQVTQMGQEVILRCVPISNHLYFYWYRQILGQKVEFLVSFYNNEISEKSEIFDDQFSVERPDGSNFTLKIRSTKLEDSAMYFCASRPSGWAEAFFGQGTRLTVV.

This clone was seen repeatedly, ten times or more. Read coverage stops 3 residues before the CDR3 terminus; the germline J gene supplies the remainder. V gene TRBV5-5 combines with J gene TRBJ1-2; no reliable D call. The CDR3 covers 12 residues. In germline, CDR1 is SGHKS, CDR2 YYEKEE (reference sequence). V lost 0 bases to trimming and J lost 4 bases, with 4 bases between them. The chain's CDR3 is CASSLEGYGYTF. CDR3 DNA, as far as it was read: TGTGCCAGCAGCTTGGAAGGCTATGGC. The entire variable domain, with the rest obtained from reference TRBV5-5 and TRBJ1-2, is as follows: DAGVTQSPTHLIKTRGQQVTLRCSPISGHKSVSWYQQVLGQGPQFIFQYYEKEERGRGNFPDRFSARQFPNYSSELNVNALLLGDSALYLCASSLEGYGYTFGSGTRLTVV.

In this sample, this clone turned up many times. From the germline J gene comes the end of the CDR3, since the read stops 3 residues before it. The V call is TRBV6-2 or TRBV6-3, the J call TRBJ2-5; TRBD2 agrees at 9 bases. Unmatched junction bases numbered 9, after V lost 0 bases and J lost 4 bases. CDR3 size: 17 residues. Germline V gene lookup returns CDR1 MNHEY and CDR2 SVGEGT. CDR3 sequence: CASSYSRSKRGVETQYF. CDR3 DNA, as far as it was read: TGTGCCAGCAGTTACTCGAGATCCAAGCGGGGGGTAGAGACC.

This clone was detected only a few times. The CDR3 extends 3 residues past the end of the read, so its final part is completed from the germline J gene. The J gene is TRBJ1-2, the V gene TRBV30, with D hard to call. In germline, CDR1 is GTSNPN, CDR2 SVGIG (reference sequence). The CDR3 has 13 amino acids. The CDR3 sequence: CAWGRREKDTYTF. Partial CDR3 DNA: TGTGCCTGGGGACGGCGGGAGAAGGATACC.